The subject of this entry is one T cell receptor (beta chain). Its matching antigen is unknown. Germline CDR1 is SGHVS and CDR2 is FNYEAQ. Trimming removed 5 bases from V and 0 bases from J; junction bases left unmatched: 16. The CDR3 extends over 20 amino acids. This specimen belongs to a study of T cells after yellow fever vaccination. Whole-study results and caveats: A small share of clonotypes appeared in both CD4 and CD8 compartments. Re-detected after boosting: most primary clones, 96% of CD4 and 88% of CD8.

Each CDR3 protein is one row after TCRdb ran MiXCR on the 5' RACE reads. The table lists under 550,000 distinct CDR3 sequences, roughly a fifth of them singletons. The clonotype was recovered from a man between 18 and 29 years old who received the YFV17D yellow fever vaccine. The input for sequencing was PBMCs, taken 21 days after the first yellow fever vaccination. The chain links TRBV7-6 to TRBJ2-4, with TRBD1 identical over 10 bases. The CDR3 DNA is TGTGCCAGCAGCCCACTGAATCCCGGGACAGGGGTTCTAGCCAAAAACATTCAGTACTTC. Its translation is CASSPLNPGTGVLAKNIQYF. The full variable domain, with the rest looked up from reference TRBV7-6 and TRBJ2-4, is GAGVSQSPRYKVTKRGQDVALRCDPISGHVSLYWYRQALGQGPEFLTYFNYEAQQDKSGLPNDRFSAERPEGSISTLTIQRTEQRDSAMYRCASSPLNPGTGVLAKNIQYFGAGTRLSVL.